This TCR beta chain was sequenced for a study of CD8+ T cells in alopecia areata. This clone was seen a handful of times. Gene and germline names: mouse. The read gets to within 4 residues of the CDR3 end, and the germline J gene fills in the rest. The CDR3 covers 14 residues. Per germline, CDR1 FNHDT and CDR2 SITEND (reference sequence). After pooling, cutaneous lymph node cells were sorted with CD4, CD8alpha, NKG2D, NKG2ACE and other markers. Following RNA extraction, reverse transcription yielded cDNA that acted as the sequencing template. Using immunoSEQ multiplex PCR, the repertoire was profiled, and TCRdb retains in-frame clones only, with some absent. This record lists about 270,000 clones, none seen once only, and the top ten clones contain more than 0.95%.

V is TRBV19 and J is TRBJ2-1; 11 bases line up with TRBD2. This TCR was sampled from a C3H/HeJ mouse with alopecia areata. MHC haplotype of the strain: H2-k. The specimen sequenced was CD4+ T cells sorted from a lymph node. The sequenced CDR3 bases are TGTGCCAGCAGAGTACGGGACTGGGGGACT. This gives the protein CASRVRDWGT. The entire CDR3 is CASRVRDWGTEQFF.